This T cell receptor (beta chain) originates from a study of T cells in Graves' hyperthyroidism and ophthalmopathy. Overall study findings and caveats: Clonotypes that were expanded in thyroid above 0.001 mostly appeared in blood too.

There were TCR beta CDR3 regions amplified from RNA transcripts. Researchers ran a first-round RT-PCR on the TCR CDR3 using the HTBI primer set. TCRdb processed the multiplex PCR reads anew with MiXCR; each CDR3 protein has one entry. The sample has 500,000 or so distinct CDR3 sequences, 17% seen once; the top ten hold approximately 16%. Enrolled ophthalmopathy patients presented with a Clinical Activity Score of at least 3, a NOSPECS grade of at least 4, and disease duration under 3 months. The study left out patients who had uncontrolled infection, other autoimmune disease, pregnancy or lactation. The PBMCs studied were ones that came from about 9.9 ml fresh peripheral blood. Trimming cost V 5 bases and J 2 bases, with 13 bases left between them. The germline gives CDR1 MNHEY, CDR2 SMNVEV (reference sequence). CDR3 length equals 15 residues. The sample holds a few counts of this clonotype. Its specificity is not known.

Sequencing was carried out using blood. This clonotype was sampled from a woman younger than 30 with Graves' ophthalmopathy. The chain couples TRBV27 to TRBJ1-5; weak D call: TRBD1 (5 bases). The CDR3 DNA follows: TGTGCCAGCAGTACCGGGACGGTGGGCAATCAGCCCCAGCATTTT. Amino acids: CASSTGTVGNQPQHF.